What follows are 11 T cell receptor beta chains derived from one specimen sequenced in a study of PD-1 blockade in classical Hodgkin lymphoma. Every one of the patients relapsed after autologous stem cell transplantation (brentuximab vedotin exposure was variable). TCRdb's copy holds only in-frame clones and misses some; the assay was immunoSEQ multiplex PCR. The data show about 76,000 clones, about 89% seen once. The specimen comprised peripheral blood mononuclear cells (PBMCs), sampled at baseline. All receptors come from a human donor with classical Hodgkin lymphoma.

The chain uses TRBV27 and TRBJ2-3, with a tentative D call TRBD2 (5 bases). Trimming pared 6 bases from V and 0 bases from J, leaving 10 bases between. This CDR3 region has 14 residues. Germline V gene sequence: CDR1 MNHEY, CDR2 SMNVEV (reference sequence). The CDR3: CASRVGGSTDTQYF. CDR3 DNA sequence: TGTGCCAGCAGGGTGGGCGGGAGCACAGATACGCAGTATTTT.

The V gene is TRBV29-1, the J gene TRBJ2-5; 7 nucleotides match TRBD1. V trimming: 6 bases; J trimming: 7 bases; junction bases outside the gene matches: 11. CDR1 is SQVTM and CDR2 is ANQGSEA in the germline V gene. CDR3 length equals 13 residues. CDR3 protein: CSVDRVPGGTQYF. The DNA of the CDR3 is TGCAGCGTCGACAGGGTCCCTGGGGGGACCCAGTACTTC.

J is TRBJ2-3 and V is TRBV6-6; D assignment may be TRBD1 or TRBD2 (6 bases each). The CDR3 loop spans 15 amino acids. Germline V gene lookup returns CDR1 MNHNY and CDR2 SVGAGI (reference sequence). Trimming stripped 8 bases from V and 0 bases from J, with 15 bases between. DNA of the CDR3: TGTGCCAGCTTGCGGGACATCTCTAGCACAGATACGCAGTATTTT. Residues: CASLRDISSTDTQYF.

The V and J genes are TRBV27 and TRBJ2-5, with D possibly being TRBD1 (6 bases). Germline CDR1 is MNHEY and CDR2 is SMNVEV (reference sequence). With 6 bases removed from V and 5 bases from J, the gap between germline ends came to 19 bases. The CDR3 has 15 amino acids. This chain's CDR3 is CASRLGAGEMETQYF. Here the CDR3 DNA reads TGTGCCAGCAGGTTAGGGGCAGGGGAGATGGAGACCCAGTACTTC.

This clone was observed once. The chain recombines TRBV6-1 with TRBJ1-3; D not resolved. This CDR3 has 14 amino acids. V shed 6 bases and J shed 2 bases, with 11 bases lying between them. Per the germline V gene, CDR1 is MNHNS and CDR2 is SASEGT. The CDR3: CASSKTRTGNTIYF. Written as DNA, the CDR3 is TGTGCCAGCAGCAAGACACGAACTGGAAACACCATATATTTT.

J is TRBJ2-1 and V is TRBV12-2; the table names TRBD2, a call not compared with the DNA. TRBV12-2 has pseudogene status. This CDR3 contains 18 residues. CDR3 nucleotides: TGTGCACTTTCGGGTAGCGGGAGGCCGGAAAGCTCCTACAATGAGCAGTTCTTC. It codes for CALSGSGRPESSYNEQFF.

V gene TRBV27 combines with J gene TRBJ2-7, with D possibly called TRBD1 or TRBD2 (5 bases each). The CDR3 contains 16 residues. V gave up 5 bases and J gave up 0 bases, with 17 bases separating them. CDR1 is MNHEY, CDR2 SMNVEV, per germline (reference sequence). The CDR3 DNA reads TGTGCCAGCAGTCTCGCCGGGACCACGGCCTCCTACGAGCAGTACTTC. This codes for CASSLAGTTASYEQYF.

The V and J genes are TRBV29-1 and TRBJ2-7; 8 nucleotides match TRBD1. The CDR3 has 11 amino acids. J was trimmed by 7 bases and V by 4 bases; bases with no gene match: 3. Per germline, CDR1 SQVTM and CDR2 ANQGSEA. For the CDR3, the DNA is TGCAGCGTTGCCCACAGGGGGGAGCAGTACTTC. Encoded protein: CSVAHRGEQYF.

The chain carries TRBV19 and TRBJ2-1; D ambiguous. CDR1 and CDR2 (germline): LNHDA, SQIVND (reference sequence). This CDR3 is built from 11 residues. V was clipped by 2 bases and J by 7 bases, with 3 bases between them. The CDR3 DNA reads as TGTGCCAGTAGTATATTGAATGAGCAGTTCTTC. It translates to CASSILNEQFF.

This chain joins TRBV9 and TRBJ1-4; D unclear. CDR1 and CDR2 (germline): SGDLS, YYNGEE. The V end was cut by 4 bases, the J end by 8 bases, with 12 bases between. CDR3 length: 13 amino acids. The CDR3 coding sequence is TGTGCCAGCAGCCCCTCTCCCGGGGAAAAACTGTTTTTT. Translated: CASSPSPGEKLFF.

Here the CDR3 DNA reads TGTGCCAGCTCACCCCTGGGAACACAACAAGAGACCCAGTACTTC. It codes for CASSPLGTQQETQYF. The chain has TRBV18 and TRBJ2-5; D not certain. Per germline, CDR1 KGHSH and CDR2 LQKENI. This CDR3 spans 15 amino acids. Trimming left V 3 bases short and J 2 bases short, with 13 bases between.